Listed here are 12 T cell receptor beta chains from one sample, sequenced in a study of CD8 T cells in ankylosing spondylitis. TCRdb itself ran the 5' RACE reads through MiXCR, one entry per CDR3 protein. The data contain about 130,000 distinct CDR3 sequences, around 9.3% of them seen just once; the ten biggest clones take up approximately 3.3%. Material: blood, either unsorted or a sorted T cell fraction (not recorded which). Every receptor here comes from a male donor with ankylosing spondylitis or in good health (not recorded which).

The V call is TRBV30, the J call TRBJ1-1, with unresolved D. Germline CDR1 and CDR2: GTSNPN and SVGIG (reference sequence). The CDR3 contains 13 residues. V lost 7 bases, J lost 2 bases, and 14 bases lay in between. CDR3 amino acids: CAYENTVNTEAFF. CDR3 in DNA: TGTGCCTACGAAAATACGGTAAACACTGAAGCTTTCTTT.

Many counts were recorded for this clonotype. The chain carries TRBV7-9 and TRBJ2-1, with D perhaps TRBD2 (5 bases). Trimming stripped 5 bases from V and 0 bases from J, with 14 bases between. This CDR3 has 16 amino acids. Germline CDR1 is SEHNR and CDR2 is FQNEAQ (reference sequence). The CDR3 DNA is TGTGCCAGCAGCCCTGAGGGTGCGAGCTCCTACAATGAGCAGTTCTTC. Translated, it gives CASSPEGASSYNEQFF.

In this sample, this clonotype turned up many times. The gene calls are TRBV12-3 or TRBV12-4 and TRBJ2-3; D call uncertain. V lost 4 bases, J lost 5 bases, and 10 bases lay in between. The CDR3 loop spans 13 amino acids. The CDR3 bases are TGTGCCAGCAGTTCTCGACGACTAGATACGCAGTATTTT. It is translated as CASSSRRLDTQYF.

J is TRBJ2-1 and V is TRBV7-2; tentative D call: TRBD2 (6 bases). V lost 2 bases and J 6 bases, leaving 17 bases between the germline ends. CDR1 and CDR2 (germline): SGHTA, FQGNSA. This CDR3 region has 16 residues. CDR3 nucleotides: TGTGCCAGCAGCTTACAGGCTAGGAGGGGTTTCAATGAGCAGTTCTTC. Amino acid sequence: CASSLQARRGFNEQFF.

In its sample, this clonotype was seen many times. CDR3 amino acids: CASSPAGDSYEQYF. The CDR3 region has the DNA TGTGCCAGCAGTCCAGCGGGTGATTCCTACGAGCAGTACTTC. The chain combines TRBV12-3 or TRBV12-4 with TRBJ2-7, with a tentative D call TRBD2 (6 bases). Trimming removed 5 bases at V and 1 base at J, with 12 bases between. The CDR3 loop spans 14 amino acids.

The rearrangement links TRBV6-5 to TRBJ2-7, with TRBD1 matching 11 bases. The germline V gene encodes CDR1 MNHEY and CDR2 SVGAGI. J lost 4 bases, V lost 4 bases, and 3 bases had no gene match. The CDR3 extends over 14 amino acids. CDR3 nucleotide sequence: TGTGCCAGCAGTTCGGACAGGGGGCTGTACGAGCAGTACTTC. Protein: CASSSDRGLYEQYF.

The sample holds many counts of this clonotype. The chain uses TRBV12-3 or TRBV12-4 and TRBJ1-1; no reliable D call. V was pared by 4 bases and J by 7 bases, with 13 bases between. CDR3 size: 13 residues. The CDR3 region is CASSSSRRFEAFF. The DNA of the CDR3 is TGTGCCAGCAGTTCCAGCAGACGGTTTGAAGCTTTCTTT.

This clonotype was observed at least ten times. The J gene is TRBJ2-5, the V gene TRBV13; 14 nucleotides line up with TRBD2. This CDR3 has 15 residues. Unmatched junction bases numbered 2, after V lost 5 bases and J lost 3 bases. The germline V gene encodes CDR1 PRHDT and CDR2 FYEKMQ (reference sequence). Here the CDR3 reads CASSRGLAGEETQYF. CDR3 DNA: TGTGCCAGCAGCAGGGGACTAGCGGGAGAAGAGACCCAGTACTTC.

In its sample, this clonotype was seen many times. The V gene is TRBV29-1, the J gene TRBJ2-7; the D gene is possibly TRBD2 (6 bases). The V gene lost 0 bases and the J gene lost 2 bases, with 14 bases spanning the gap. The CDR3 consists of 15 residues. The germline V gene encodes CDR1 SQVTM and CDR2 ANQGSEA. The CDR3, as DNA: TGCAGCGTTGAAGATGGGGCGGGAACGGCCTACGAGCAGTACTTC. This translates into CSVEDGAGTAYEQYF.

V is TRBV7-2 and J is TRBJ2-2; TRBD2 matches at 9 bases. V was pared by 6 bases and J by 6 bases, with 11 bases of the junction left unmatched. This CDR3 comprises 16 residues. In germline, CDR1 is SGHTA, CDR2 FQGNSA. CDR3 nucleotides: TGTGCCAGCAGTTCTTCCCTAGCGGGATACGCCGGGGAGCTGTTTTTT. Translated: CASSSSLAGYAGELFF.

This clonotype appeared a few times. The J gene is TRBJ1-6, the V gene TRBV28; D gene unclear. V lost 6 bases and J 9 bases, leaving 9 bases between the germline ends. The germline gives CDR1 MDHEN, CDR2 SYDVKM. This CDR3 region has 12 residues. DNA of the CDR3: TGTGCCAGCAGAAAATCTTCTTCACCCCTCCACTTT. Protein product: CASRKSSSPLHF.

This clonotype was counted many times. The DNA for the CDR3 is TGTGCCACCAGCAGGACTAGCGGGAGGCCAAATGAGCAGTTCTTC. Amino acid sequence: CATSRTSGRPNEQFF. This chain uses TRBV15 with TRBJ2-1, with 13 bases identical to TRBD2. CDR1 is LNHNV, CDR2 YYDKDF, per germline (reference sequence). V shed 3 bases and J 7 bases; nucleotides not matched to a gene: 3. The CDR3 consists of 15 residues.